This TCR beta chain was documented in a study of blood T cell repertoires in COVID-19. Study in general: Specimens from acute and convalescent COVID-19 originated in the United States, Italy and Spain. Nucleic acid was either cDNA or gDNA, and it came from T cells, B-cell-depleted T cells, or PBMCs.

Germline lookup yields CDR1 LNHDA and CDR2 SQIVND (reference sequence). The CDR3 length is 15 residues. V was clipped by 4 bases and J by 4 bases, with 14 bases between them. In the authors' workflow: Scientists estimated how many nucleated cells there were by amplifying reference gene primers. Measured with immunoSEQ multiplex PCR; TCRdb has only the in-frame clones, and not every one. The V and J calls and clone size come from that table; D and trimming were worked out from the DNA. This repertoire shows about 150,000 clones, roughly 83% found once; its top ten account for about 31%. Sequenced: peripheral blood. The sequence was obtained from a woman aged 55 to 70 with acute or convalescent COVID-19. The V and J genes are TRBV19 and TRBJ1-5; TRBD1 might be the D (5 bases). The CDR3 DNA is TGTGCCAGTAGTAAACCTTCAGGGTCTAATCAGCCCCAGCATTTT. Its protein is CASSKPSGSNQPQHF.